The T cell receptor beta chain under discussion was sequenced for a study of Ad26.COV2.S vaccination and SARS-CoV-2 variants. This clone occurred once. In germline, CDR1 is SGHNT, CDR2 YYREEE (reference sequence). CDR3 length: 13 amino acids. V was shortened by 4 bases and J by 1 base, with 5 bases between the two germline ends. Clones were sequenced by immunoSEQ multiplex PCR, and TCRdb holds only the in-frame ones, with some missing. This sample has around 7,000 clones, with roughly 84% found just once. The TCR was taken from a human donor who had recovered from COVID-19. The sample consisted of peripheral blood, taken after recovery from COVID-19. The V gene is TRBV5-4, the J gene TRBJ2-2; no reliable D call. In DNA form, the CDR3 reads TGTGCCAGCAGCCGAGAGAACACCGGGGAGCTGTTTTTT. It is translated as CASSRENTGELFF.